This T cell receptor (beta chain) was found in a study of blood T cell repertoires in COVID-19. In the study overall: Researchers got acute and convalescent COVID-19 samples from the United States, Italy and Spain. T cells, B-cell-depleted T cells, or PBMCs provided the cDNA or gDNA that served as material.

V lost 2 bases, J lost 5 bases, and 17 bases lay in between. Germline lookup yields CDR1 MNHNS and CDR2 SASEGT. This CDR3 contains 16 residues. Original analysis: Scientists estimated how many nucleated cells there were by amplifying reference gene primers. Method: immunoSEQ multiplex PCR; TCRdb's copy keeps in-frame clones and lacks some. V and J calls and clone size are given by that table; D and trimming were obtained from the DNA. The data hold some 120,000 clones, with around 87% observed a single time. The receptor was derived from a woman aged 50 to 65 with acute or convalescent COVID-19. The sequenced material came from peripheral blood. The V call is TRBV6-1, the J call TRBJ2-3; possible D gene TRBD2, 6 bases. The CDR3 loop is CASSERGRRAGDTQYF. In DNA form, the CDR3 reads TGTGCCAGCAGTGAAAGGGGCAGGAGGGCTGGAGATACGCAGTATTTT.